The 23 T cell receptor beta chains in this list originate from one sample, sequenced in a study of T cell clones after liver transplantation. Produced via immunoSEQ multiplex PCR; TCRdb's table is partial and in-frame only. Counted here are some 40,000 clones, about 86% occurring once; the ten biggest clones make up about 2.6%. Sequences were derived from CD4+ T cells from blood, sampled 24 months after liver transplant. All receptors come from a human patient who received a liver transplant. Some T cells may have originated in the graft donor.

The chain links TRBV5-4 to TRBJ2-2; 7 nucleotides align to TRBD1. Trimming took 3 bases from V and 0 from J; bases not matched to a gene: 2. This CDR3 contains 15 residues. Germline V gene sequence: CDR1 SGHNT, CDR2 YYREEE (reference sequence). The CDR3 nucleotides read TGTGCCAGCAGCTATGGACAGGCGAACACCGGGGAGCTGTTTTTT. Its protein product is CASSYGQANTGELFF.

The chain couples TRBV2 to TRBJ1-5, with a weak D call TRBD1 (6 bases). CDR1 is SNHLY, CDR2 FYNNEI, per germline. The CDR3 loop spans 15 amino acids. Trimming removed 6 bases from V and 0 bases from J, with 12 bases in between. The CDR3 reads CASRKQGSSNQPQHF. In DNA, the CDR3 is TGTGCCAGCAGGAAACAGGGAAGTAGCAATCAGCCCCAGCATTTT. Filled out from reference TRBV2 and TRBJ1-5, the complete variable domain reads EPEVTQTPSHQVTQMGQEVILRCVPISNHLYFYWYRQILGQKVEFLVSFYNNEISEKSEIFDDQFSVERPDGSNFTLKIRSTKLEDSAMYFCASRKQGSSNQPQHFGDGTRLSIL.

The rearrangement links TRBV6-5 to TRBJ2-1; 13 nucleotides match TRBD2. The CDR3 extends over 15 amino acids. Trimming cost V 3 bases and J 8 bases; bases outside gene matches: 4. The germline CDR1 and CDR2 sequences are MNHEY and SVGAGI. The CDR3 nucleotides read TGTGCCAGCAGTTATCGGACTAGCGGGAGCTATGAGCAGTTCTTC. The encoded protein is CASSYRTSGSYEQFF.

The chain links TRBV27 to TRBJ1-5; a weak D match, TRBD1 (5 bases). The ends were cut back, 5 bases at V and 0 bases at J, with 11 bases in the middle. This CDR3 comprises 15 residues. Germline V gives CDR1 MNHEY, CDR2 SMNVEV (reference sequence). The CDR3 reads CASSPRTYSNQPQHF. CDR3 sequence (DNA): TGTGCCAGCAGTCCACGGACATATAGCAATCAGCCCCAGCATTTT.

The chain recombines TRBV15 with TRBJ1-2, with a possible D match to TRBD1 (6 bases). Germline V lookup: CDR1 LNHNV, CDR2 YYDKDF (reference sequence). This CDR3 region has 15 residues. Trimming took 1 base from V and 3 from J, leaving 12 bases between them. The CDR3 region has the DNA TGTGCCACCAGCAGAGGCGGGGGGCGAGACTATGGCTACACCTTC. Amino acid sequence: CATSRGGGRDYGYTF.

V is TRBV5-6 and J is TRBJ2-1; weak D call: TRBD2 (6 bases). The CDR3 covers 16 residues. V was shortened by 1 base and J by 0 bases, with 11 bases between the two germline ends. The germline CDR1 and CDR2 sequences are SGHDT and YYEEEE. CDR3: CASSLSGLSSYNEQFF. The CDR3 region has the DNA TGTGCCAGCAGCTTGAGCGGGCTTAGCTCCTACAATGAGCAGTTCTTC.

The V and J genes are TRBV19 and TRBJ2-3, with D hard to call. The V gene lost 0 bases and the J gene lost 3 bases, with 4 bases spanning the gap. The germline gives CDR1 LNHDA, CDR2 SQIVND (reference sequence). The CDR3 consists of 13 residues. Written as DNA, the CDR3 is TGTGCCAGTAGTATAGATCGGACAGATACGCAGTATTTT. It codes for CASSIDRTDTQYF.

J is TRBJ1-2 and V is TRBV2; the match to TRBD1 covers 7 bases. V dropped 1 base and J dropped 4; count of bases not matched to a gene: 6. Germline CDR1 is SNHLY and CDR2 is FYNNEI. The CDR3 loop spans 15 amino acids. The CDR3 loop reads CASSEEGAGLYGYTF. The CDR3 bases are TGTGCCAGCAGTGAAGAGGGGGCAGGACTCTATGGCTACACCTTC.

This chain's CDR3 is CASSLPGQYQETQYF. In nucleotides, the CDR3 is TGTGCCAGCAGTTTACCGGGCCAGTACCAAGAGACCCAGTACTTC. V usage is TRBV28 and J usage is TRBJ2-5, with no clear D. CDR3 length equals 15 residues. Trimming left V 2 bases short and J 0 bases short, with 10 bases between. Germline V gene lookup returns CDR1 MDHEN and CDR2 SYDVKM.

The chain has TRBV5-3 and TRBJ2-3; 7 positions agree with TRBD2. TRBV5-3 is an ORF, with its function uncertain. The V and J ends lost 0 bases and 2 bases, in that order; junction bases with no gene match: 9. The length of the CDR3 is 17 residues. This CDR3 is CARSLEWREGFTDTQYF. CDR3 sequence (DNA): TGTGCCAGAAGCTTGGAATGGAGGGAGGGGTTCACAGATACGCAGTATTTT.

The CDR3 DNA reads TGTGCCAGCAAATCGGGACAGCGCTATGGCTACACCTTC. Amino acids: CASKSGQRYGYTF. V usage is TRBV6-1 and J usage is TRBJ1-2, with TRBD1 matching 7 bases. The CDR3 spans 13 residues. V lost 7 bases to trimming and J lost 4 bases; unmatched junction nucleotides: 6. In germline, CDR1 is MNHNS, CDR2 SASEGT.

V and J are TRBV21-1 and TRBJ1-1. TRBV21-1 is classified as a pseudogene. The CDR3 has 12 amino acids. CDR3 DNA: TGTGCCAGCAGCAACTTCGAAGATGAAGCTTTCTTT. This gives the protein CASSNFEDEAFF.

V usage is TRBV4-3 and J usage is TRBJ2-3, with 9 positions matching TRBD2. Germline CDR1 reads LGHNA; CDR2 reads YSLEER. This CDR3 region has 16 residues. V shed 3 bases, J shed 2 bases, and the junction held 6 bases outside the gene matches. CDR3 amino acids: CASSHARTSATDTQYF. CDR3 DNA sequence: TGCGCCAGCAGCCATGCCAGGACTAGCGCCACAGATACGCAGTATTTT.

This clone has only a few counts. This chain links TRBV11-2 with TRBJ2-3; possibly TRBD2 for D (6 bases). The CDR3 totals 17 residues. V was pared by 3 bases and J by 1 base, with 17 bases between. Germline V gene lookup returns CDR1 SGHAT and CDR2 FQNNGV. The CDR3 DNA reads as TGTGCCAGCAGCTTCGGGACTGCGATTCGGGGCACAGATACGCAGTATTTT. Its protein product is CASSFGTAIRGTDTQYF. The full variable domain, in which reference TRBV11-2 and TRBJ2-3 provide the parts outside the CDR3, is EAGVAQSPRYKIIEKRQSVAFWCNPISGHATLYWYQQILGQGPKLLIQFQNNGVVDDSQLPKDRFSAERLKGVDSTLKIQPAKLEDSAVYLCASSFGTAIRGTDTQYFGPGTRLTVL.

The chain carries TRBV7-2 and TRBJ2-1; TRBD2 matches 8 bases. V lost 5 bases, J lost 2 bases, and 11 bases stayed unmatched. The germline V gene has CDR1 SGHTA and CDR2 FQGNSA. The CDR3 is 17 residues long. DNA for the CDR3: TGTGCCAGCAGCCTCGCCCTTAGCGGGAATACCTACAATGAGCAGTTCTTC. Its translation is CASSLALSGNTYNEQFF. Using reference TRBV7-2 and TRBJ2-1 for the parts outside the CDR3, the full variable domain is GAGVSQSPSNKVTEKGKDVELRCDPISGHTALYWYRQSLGQGLEFLIYFQGNSAPDKSGLPSDRFSAERTGGSVSTLTIQRTQQEDSAVYLCASSLALSGNTYNEQFFGPGTRLTVL.

The chain recombines TRBV20-1 with TRBJ1-4; D gene unclear. The CDR3 length is 10 residues. Germline CDR1 is DFQATT and CDR2 is SNEGSKA (reference sequence). The ends were cut back, 3 bases at V and 8 bases at J, with 4 bases in the middle. CDR3 loop: CSASLEKLFF. The CDR3 DNA reads TGCAGTGCTAGTTTGGAAAAACTGTTTTTT.

The chain is built from TRBV30 and TRBJ1-1, with D possibly being TRBD1 (5 bases). V lost 3 bases and J 4 bases, leaving 9 bases between the germline ends. This CDR3 spans 12 amino acids. The germline gives CDR1 GTSNPN, CDR2 SVGIG (reference sequence). The CDR3 DNA follows: TGTGCCTGGAGCCGACAGATCACTGAAGCTTTCTTT. Translating gives CAWSRQITEAFF.

The chain couples TRBV7-9 to TRBJ1-4; tentative D call: TRBD1 (5 bases). Germline CDR1 is SEHNR and CDR2 is FQNEAQ (reference sequence). This CDR3 is built from 17 residues. Trimming left V 5 bases short and J 0 bases short, with 16 bases between. The CDR3 region is CASSIGTISTTNEKLFF. In DNA form, the CDR3 reads TGTGCCAGCAGCATCGGGACTATATCGACAACTAATGAAAAACTGTTTTTT.

The rearrangement links TRBV18 to TRBJ2-7, with D hard to call. V was clipped by 3 bases and J by 2 bases, with 17 bases between them. Germline V gives CDR1 KGHSH, CDR2 LQKENI. The CDR3 is made up of 16 amino acids. CDR3 loop: CASSPPGLTLPYEQYF. The CDR3 coding sequence is TGTGCCAGCTCACCGCCGGGCCTTACATTGCCCTACGAGCAGTACTTC.

As DNA, the CDR3 is TGTGCCATCAGTGTTGGTTTCGTCGACTCTGGAAACACCATATATTTT. Its translation: CAISVGFVDSGNTIYF. The V call is TRBV10-3, the J call TRBJ1-3; no firm D call. This CDR3 has 16 residues. Germline CDR1 reads ENHRY; CDR2 reads SYGVKD. Trimming removed 4 bases at V and 0 bases at J, with 13 bases between.

This rearrangement joins TRBV29-1 to TRBJ2-7, with D perhaps TRBD2 (6 bases). Per germline, CDR1 SQVTM and CDR2 ANQGSEA. V gave up 1 base and J gave up 5 bases, with 21 bases separating them. This CDR3 contains 16 residues. The CDR3 nucleotides read TGCAGCGTTGAAGGGGGCCTTCCGGGAGATACCAACGAGCAGTACTTC. Amino acid sequence: CSVEGGLPGDTNEQYF.

The V and J genes are TRBV6-5 and TRBJ1-5; TRBD1 is a possible D gene (6 bases). CDR1 MNHEY and CDR2 SVGAGI come from the germline V gene. The V end lost 6 bases, the J end lost 6 bases, and 9 bases lay between the germline ends. This CDR3 contains 12 residues. CDR3 protein: CASRQGTQPQHF. CDR3 nucleotides: TGTGCCAGCAGACAGGGAACTCAGCCCCAGCATTTT.

V and J are TRBV7-8 and TRBJ1-2; the match to TRBD1 covers 9 bases. CDR1 is SGHVS and CDR2 is FQNEAQ in the germline V gene. This CDR3 is built from 18 residues. V dropped 2 bases and J dropped 4; count of bases not matched to a gene: 14. CDR3 nucleotides: TGTGCCAGCAGCTTAACTTCGGCCGGGACAGGGAAAGGCTATGGCTACACCTTC. As protein: CASSLTSAGTGKGYGYTF.